These 9 T cell receptor beta chains were all obtained from the same sample, sequenced in a study of blood T cell repertoires in COVID-19. Generated by immunoSEQ multiplex PCR, the TCRdb table keeps only in-frame clones and is missing some. The sample contains over 150,000 clones, around 85% of which appear only once. Sample: peripheral blood. Every receptor here comes from a man between 60 and 75 years old with COVID-19, enrolled during active disease.

The V gene is TRBV28, the J gene TRBJ2-5; maybe TRBD2 (5 bases). This CDR3 comprises 14 residues. V was trimmed by 4 bases and J by 5 bases, leaving 14 bases between them. Germline V gene data show CDR1 as MDHEN and CDR2 as SYDVKM. The CDR3 region is CASSSGGLRETQYF. In DNA, the CDR3 is TGTGCCAGCAGTTCCGGAGGACTTCGGGAGACCCAGTACTTC.

The V call is TRBV2, the J call TRBJ2-1; 10 bases align to TRBD2. Germline CDR1 and CDR2: SNHLY and FYNNEI. Trimming took 2 bases from V and 2 from J; bases not matched to a gene: 0. The CDR3 loop spans 15 amino acids. The CDR3 is CASSESGRAYNEQFF. In DNA, the CDR3 is TGTGCCAGCAGTGAAAGCGGGAGGGCCTACAATGAGCAGTTCTTC.

V and J are TRBV12-3 or TRBV12-4 and TRBJ1-3; D remains ambiguous. This CDR3 is 12 amino acids long. V lost 3 bases, J lost 9 bases, and 9 bases lay in between. The CDR3, as DNA: TGTGCCAGCAGTTTTAGCGCCCGCACCATATATTTT. This translates into CASSFSARTIYF.

V is TRBV6-5 and J is TRBJ2-7; a weak D match, TRBD2 (5 bases). Germline loops: CDR1 MNHEY, CDR2 SVGAGI. V lost 6 bases, J lost 3 bases, and 18 bases lay in between. There are 15 residues in the CDR3. CDR3 DNA sequence: TGTGCCAGCAGGAGGGCCGGGGAAGGACTCTACGAGCAGTACTTC. It specifies CASRRAGEGLYEQYF.

This clone was found a few times. The V and J genes are TRBV12-3 or TRBV12-4 and TRBJ2-1, with D possibly matching TRBD1 (5 bases). The CDR3 spans 11 residues. Trimming removed 4 bases from V and 14 bases from J, with 12 bases in between. The CDR3 region is CASSSGKGEFF. CDR3 bases: TGTGCCAGCAGTTCTGGAAAAGGGGAGTTCTTC.

This chain connects TRBV4-3 to TRBJ2-7; a weak D match, TRBD2 (5 bases). Trimming took off 3 bases at V and 2 bases at J, with 11 bases between the two ends. The CDR3 covers 14 residues. Germline CDR1 and CDR2: LGHNA and YSLEER. CDR3 in amino acids: CASSQGDTTYEQYF. The CDR3, as DNA: TGCGCCAGCAGCCAGGGAGACACTACCTACGAGCAGTACTTC.

The V and J genes are TRBV7-8 and TRBJ2-7; 11 bases are shared with TRBD2. Germline assignment: CDR1 SGHVS and CDR2 FQNEAQ. V lost 4 bases, J lost 9 bases, and 20 bases stayed unmatched. The CDR3 extends over 18 amino acids. CDR3 nucleotide sequence: TGTGCCAGCAGCTCCCCCCCCACTCGACTAGCGGGGATAGTGGTGCAGTACTTC. It specifies CASSSPPTRLAGIVVQYF.

This clone was seen a single time. The sample has other DNA sequences that encode this CDR3 too. The gene calls are TRBV11-3 and TRBJ1-1; TRBD1 is a possible D gene (6 bases). The germline gives CDR1 SGHNT, CDR2 YENEEA. The CDR3 runs 14 residues. V lost 2 bases to trimming and J lost 8 bases, with 15 bases between them. The CDR3 DNA reads as TGTGCCAGCAGCTTATTGTGGGGGGGGGCGGAAGCTTTCTTT. Translating gives CASSLLWGGAEAFF. Filled out from reference TRBV11-3 and TRBJ1-1, the complete variable domain reads EAGVVQSPRYKIIEKKQPVAFWCNPISGHNTLYWYLQNLGQGPELLIRYENEEAVDDSQLPKDRFSAERLKGVDSTLKIQPAELGDSAVYLCASSLLWGGAEAFFGQGTRLTVV.

The rearrangement links TRBV19 to TRBJ1-3, with D tentatively TRBD1 (5 bases). The germline V and J ends were trimmed by 7 bases and 4 bases, with 11 bases remaining between them. The CDR3 totals 13 residues. The germline V gene has CDR1 LNHDA and CDR2 SQIVND (reference sequence). CDR3 DNA sequence: TGTGCCAGTACCCCGGGGGTAGGAAACACCATATATTTT. Translation gives CASTPGVGNTIYF.